The rows below give T cell receptor beta chains drawn from one sample of a study of blood T cell repertoires in COVID-19. The data were produced by immunoSEQ multiplex PCR, yet TCRdb's version contains in-frame clones alone and is incomplete. This table holds about 60,000 clones, around 75% found once. Specimen: peripheral blood. These receptors came from a human donor in a cohort sampled during active COVID-19. Each CDR3 is given with its conserved first and last residue. Expanded clones get a size class; other rows say once, few or many, or leave the size out.

>.|TRBV15
CATSREGTATTAFF
>.|TRBV27
CASGRQGSNYGYTF
>.|TRBV19
CASSLKTGRSYNEQFF
>.|TRBV30
CAWSGQGNEKLFF
>.|TRBV28
CASSPPQGTNYEQYF
>.|TRBV2
CASARVAGTVNEQFF
>.|TRBV15
CATSRDLEQAYEKLFF
>.|TRBV3-1/TRBV3-2
CASSQEDRLYGYTF
>once|TRBV11-2
CASSYEQGATGNTIYF
>.|TRBV5-1
CASSVGTGASRNSPLHF
>.|TRBV5-6
CASSLRDTLSNQPQHF
>once|TRBV11-2
CASSLAGVRNEQFF
>.|TRBV7-2
CASTRQGIDYGYTF
>.|TRBV5-1
CASSTRDSLYLGPNTEAFF
>.|TRBV27
CASSLSGRNTGELFF
>.|TRBV7-9
CASSLGGNTGELFF
>once|TRBV28
CASSLDLMAGNSPLHF
>few|TRBV10-3
CAISETGGLGNTIYF
>.|TRBV29-1
CSVLGPSGNYNEQFF
>.|TRBV5-1
CASSTTQGAKNIQYF
>.|TRBV6-5
CASRRTVSAGTEAFF
>.|TRBV4-2
CASSQVEGQGAYDGYTF
>once|TRBV2
CASRPDNLGNQPQHF
>.|TRBV3-1/TRBV3-2
CASNAQGANEKLFF
>.|TRBV11-2
CASSPSWGPEAFF
>.|TRBV5-5
CASSSLAGGHSASTDTQYF
>.|TRBV7-9
CASSAGTSAQGQFF
>.|TRBV29-1
CSVWGLAGGAYNEQFF
>.|TRBV15
CATSATRRDLETQYF
>.|TRBV10-1
CASSRDSPYEQYF
>.|TRBV20-1
CSGASADTQYF
>.|TRBV4-1
CASSQGLTARETQYF
>.|TRBV18
CASSSQQGRAQPQHF
>.|TRBV3-1/TRBV3-2
CASSQGVYEQYF
>.|TRBV7-3
CASSPGQGYEQYF
>.|TRBV7-2
CASILGTGDRTEAFF
>.|TRBV5-6
CASSLLAGVKDTQYF
>.|TRBV28
CASSSPNRNYGYTF
>.|TRBV6-5
CASSYSGGANYGYTF
>.|TRBV13
CASSYGQGNSPLHF
>.|TRBV5-1
CASSVSGKAGTEAFF
>.|TRBV20-1
CSASGNRGRTYEQYF
>.|TRBV7-6
CASSLGGTPNIQYF
>once|TRBV7-3
CASTPDREPPGELFF
>.|TRBV15
CATSRGGTSGKVEQYF
>.|TRBV9
CASSGGLNTGELFF
>.|TRBV30
CASETGARYEQYF
>.|TRBV7-3
CASSPGGLYNEQFF
>.|TRBV24-1
CATSAGTGLRGELFF
>.|TRBV5-4
CASTDLTGTTYEQYF
>.|TRBV15
CATSSSRPYNEQFF